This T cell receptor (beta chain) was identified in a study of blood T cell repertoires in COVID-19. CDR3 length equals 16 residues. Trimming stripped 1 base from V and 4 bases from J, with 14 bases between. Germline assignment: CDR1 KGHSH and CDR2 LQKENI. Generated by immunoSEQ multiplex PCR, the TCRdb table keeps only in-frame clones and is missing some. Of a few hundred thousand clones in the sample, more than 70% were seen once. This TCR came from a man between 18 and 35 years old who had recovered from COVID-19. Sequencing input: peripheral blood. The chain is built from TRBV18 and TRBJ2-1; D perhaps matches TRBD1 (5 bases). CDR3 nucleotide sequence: TGTGCCAGCTCACCACGGGGCCAGCAGGGTTACAATGAGCAGTTCTTC. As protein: CASSPRGQQGYNEQFF.